This T cell receptor beta chain was documented in a study of shared clonotypes between healthy human individuals. Background on the study: CD4 naive cells filled three plates per donor, CD4 memory three, CD8 naive two and CD8 memory one.

Measured with immunoSEQ multiplex PCR; TCRdb has only the in-frame clones, and not every one. Among about 2 million clones listed, over 85% were seen once. The CDR3 covers 15 residues. Trimming removed 4 bases from V and 6 bases from J, with 19 bases in between. The germline gives CDR1 SGDLS, CDR2 YYNGEE. The healthy adult donors were HIV-negative and reported no recent acute infections or vaccinations. The V call is TRBV9, the J call TRBJ1-2; D is uncertain. Sequenced material: naive CD4+ T cells sorted from blood. Subset of the sample: CD45RA+ positively selected. This sequence originates from a man aged 18 to 30 in good health. Here the CDR3 reads CASSPRTEPNDGYTF. Written as DNA, the CDR3 is TGTGCCAGCAGCCCCAGGACGGAACCAAACGATGGCTACACCTTC.